This passage covers 19 T cell receptor beta chains from one sample sequenced in a study of T cell changes during pregnancy in multiple sclerosis (dated by TCRdb to about 2019). Preparation of the library involved the immunoSEQ multiplex PCR assay. TCRdb provides this immuneACCESS table in a form limited to in-frame rearrangements. Some clones are lacking; in checked studies, under half of them reflect an unresolved V gene, and why the rest are absent is not known. A total of 90,000 to 100,000 clones appear in this sample, more than 85% of them only once. The ten largest make up 1.5% of the sample. The input for sequencing was peripheral blood, taken in the first trimester of pregnancy. Receptors originate from a female donor with multiple sclerosis, enrolled in a pregnancy study.

V and J are TRBV27 and TRBJ2-7, with D possibly TRBD1 on 5 matching bases. Trimming removed 3 bases at V and 3 bases at J, with 9 bases between. This CDR3 contains 13 residues. The germline V gene has CDR1 MNHEY and CDR2 SMNVEV (reference sequence). This chain's CDR3 is CASSFQGNYEQYF. The DNA of the CDR3 is TGTGCCAGCAGTTTTCAGGGAAACTACGAGCAGTACTTC.

The chain recombines TRBV5-1 with TRBJ2-7, with 8 bases that match TRBD1. CDR3 size: 15 residues. V shed 4 bases, J shed 2 bases, and the junction held 8 bases outside the gene matches. The germline V gene encodes CDR1 SGHRS and CDR2 YFSETQ. The CDR3 DNA sequence: TGCGCCAGCAGCCTATGGACAGGGCCGACCTACGAGCAGTACTTC. Translating gives CASSLWTGPTYEQYF. Drawing the rest from reference TRBV5-1 and TRBJ2-7, the complete variable domain is KAGVTQTPRYLIKTRGQQVTLSCSPISGHRSVSWYQQTPGQGLQFLFEYFSETQRNKGNFPGRFSGRQFSNSRSEMNVSTLELGDSALYLCASSLWTGPTYEQYFGPGTRLTVT.

The chain uses TRBV30 and TRBJ2-1; 7 bases are a match to TRBD2. Germline V gives CDR1 GTSNPN, CDR2 SVGIG (reference sequence). This CDR3 has 14 amino acids. V dropped 5 bases and J dropped 3; count of bases not matched to a gene: 7. In nucleotides, the CDR3 is TGTGCCTGGGGTAGCGGGCTGAACTACAATGAGCAGTTCTTC. It specifies CAWGSGLNYNEQFF.

The chain links TRBV2 to TRBJ1-5, with no clear D. V lost 0 bases to trimming and J lost 0 bases, with 6 bases between them. CDR3 length: 15 residues. Germline V CDR1 and CDR2: SNHLY, FYNNEI. CDR3 residues: CASSEASYSNQPQHF. The DNA for the CDR3 is TGTGCCAGCAGTGAAGCCTCGTATAGCAATCAGCCCCAGCATTTT.

This clone showed up just once. The V call is TRBV6-1, the J call TRBJ2-2; 7 positions match TRBD2. Germline assignment: CDR1 MNHNS and CDR2 SASEGT. Unmatched junction bases numbered 5, after V lost 1 base and J lost 0 bases. The CDR3 spans 17 residues. This chain's CDR3 is CASSEGSGLANTGELFF. CDR3 nucleotide sequence: TGTGCCAGCAGTGAAGGGAGCGGACTAGCGAACACCGGGGAGCTGTTTTTT.

The chain joins TRBV5-1 to TRBJ1-5, with D maybe TRBD1 (6 bases). V gave up 4 bases and J gave up 1 base, with 9 bases separating them. The CDR3 consists of 14 residues. Per the germline V gene, CDR1 is SGHRS and CDR2 is YFSETQ. CDR3 coding DNA: TGCGCCAGCAGCAAAACAGGGAGCAATCAGCCCCAGCATTTT. Translating it yields CASSKTGSNQPQHF.

The chain recombines TRBV27 with TRBJ1-1; D call uncertain. The germline V gene encodes CDR1 MNHEY and CDR2 SMNVEV (reference sequence). The CDR3 has 13 residues. The V and J ends lost 5 bases and 0 bases respectively, with 7 bases between them. The CDR3 loop is CASSLYLNTEAFF. The CDR3 DNA follows: TGTGCCAGCAGTCTATACTTGAACACTGAAGCTTTCTTT.

J is TRBJ1-3 and V is TRBV7-9; D not resolved. The V end lost 5 bases, the J end lost 0 bases, and 17 bases lay between the germline ends. The germline V gene encodes CDR1 SEHNR and CDR2 FQNEAQ (reference sequence). The CDR3 is 17 residues long. The CDR3 sequence: CASSPRLTSGSGNTIYF. The DNA of the CDR3 is TGTGCCAGCAGCCCTCGTCTCACGTCGGGCTCTGGAAACACCATATATTTT.

The chain couples TRBV28 to TRBJ2-7; 7 bases line up with TRBD2. This CDR3 has 15 residues. Germline trimming cut 3 bases from V and 0 bases from J; bases unmatched to any gene: 5. Looked up from germline, CDR1 is MDHEN and CDR2 is SYDVKM. The DNA of the CDR3 is TGTGCCAGCAGTTTCGGGGGGTACCTCTCCTACGAGCAGTACTTC. It codes for CASSFGGYLSYEQYF.

V is TRBV13 and J is TRBJ2-6, with TRBD1 matching 8 bases. The CDR3 consists of 18 residues. Looked up from germline, CDR1 is PRHDT and CDR2 is FYEKMQ (reference sequence). The V and J ends lost 5 bases and 0 bases, in that order; junction bases with no gene match: 9. CDR3 sequence reads: CASSAETGATSGANVLTF. CDR3 bases: TGTGCCAGCAGCGCCGAGACAGGGGCCACCTCTGGGGCCAACGTCCTGACTTTC.

This chain links TRBV5-4 with TRBJ2-7; 7 nucleotides align to TRBD2. CDR1 and CDR2 (germline): SGHNT, YYREEE (reference sequence). The V segment lost 0 bases and the J segment 4 bases; nucleotides outside the gene matches: 4. The CDR3 spans 14 residues. This chain's CDR3 is CASSLGLAVYEQYF. CDR3 sequence (DNA): TGTGCCAGCAGCTTGGGACTAGCCGTATACGAGCAGTACTTC.

V and J are TRBV25-1 and TRBJ1-2, with a weak D call TRBD1 (6 bases). This CDR3 contains 15 residues. The germline gives CDR1 MGHDK, CDR2 SYGVNS. V shed 1 base and J shed 5 bases, with 14 bases lying between them. The CDR3 DNA is TGTGCCAGCAGTGAATCCCAGGGGAAGAGTTATGGCTACACCTTC. This gives the protein CASSESQGKSYGYTF.

The chain carries TRBV5-4 and TRBJ2-7; a possible D gene is TRBD2 (6 bases). Trimming cost V 4 bases and J 9 bases, with 14 bases left between them. This CDR3 spans 12 amino acids. Germline assignment: CDR1 SGHNT and CDR2 YYREEE (reference sequence). CDR3 sequence reads: CASSLPSEAQYF. CDR3 bases: TGTGCCAGCAGCCTCCCTAGCGAGGCGCAGTACTTC.

The chain joins TRBV21-1 to TRBJ1-2; the D segment call TRBD1 is taken from the table without a DNA check. TRBV21-1 is assigned pseudogene status. This CDR3 comprises 14 residues. CDR3 nucleotides: TGTGCCAGCAGTGCCGGGACAGGGAGCTATGGCTACACCTTC. Its protein product is CASSAGTGSYGYTF.

CDR3: CASSRSILAKNIQYF. The CDR3 DNA sequence: TGCGCCAGCAGCCGGTCTATTCTAGCCAAAAACATTCAGTACTTC. J is TRBJ2-4 and V is TRBV4-1; D remains unclear. The germline V and J ends were trimmed by 4 bases and 0 bases, with 10 bases remaining between them. The CDR3 contains 15 residues. Germline CDR1 and CDR2: MGHRA and YSYEKL.

CDR3 DNA: TGTGCCAGCAGCTTTCTTCTCGGTAGCGGGCCCGGGGAGCTGTTTTTT. Translated, it gives CASSFLLGSGPGELFF. This rearrangement joins TRBV13 to TRBJ2-2; 7 positions match TRBD2. Germline CDR1 PRHDT, CDR2 FYEKMQ (reference sequence). V lost 3 bases, J lost 6 bases, and 10 bases stayed unmatched. The CDR3 is 16 residues long. The full variable domain, completed using reference TRBV13 and TRBJ2-2, is AAGVIQSPRHLIKEKRETATLKCYPIPRHDTVYWYQQGPGQDPQFLISFYEKMQSDKGSIPDRFSAQQFSDYHSELNMSSLELGDSALYFCASSFLLGSGPGELFFGEGSRLTVL.

The genes are TRBV18 and TRBJ2-3; possibly TRBD2 for D (6 bases). In germline, CDR1 is KGHSH, CDR2 LQKENI. The CDR3 spans 14 residues. V lost 1 base, J lost 4 bases, and 9 bases lay in between. The CDR3, as DNA: TGTGCCAGCTCACCACTAGGAGGGGCAGATACGCAGTATTTT. Amino acid sequence: CASSPLGGADTQYF. Looking up the rest from reference TRBV18 and TRBJ2-3 gives the full variable domain: NAGVMQNPRHLVRRRGQEARLRCSPMKGHSHVYWYRQLPEEGLKFMVYLQKENIIDESGMPKERFSAEFPKEGPSILRIQQVVRGDSAAYFCASSPLGGADTQYFGPGTRLTVL.

This chain connects TRBV29-1 to TRBJ1-4; 10 bases agree with TRBD1. This CDR3 is 18 amino acids long. From germline, CDR1 is SQVTM and CDR2 ANQGSEA. After removal of 7 bases from V and 0 bases from J, the junction contained 14 bases not matched to a gene. CDR3 loop: CSAVPRDRGPATNEKLFF. The CDR3 bases are TGCAGCGCCGTGCCCCGGGACAGGGGCCCCGCAACTAATGAAAAACTGTTTTTT.

V gene TRBV7-6 combines with J gene TRBJ2-1, with TRBD2 identical over 10 bases. The CDR3 contains 16 residues. V was clipped by 1 base and J by 9 bases; unmatched bases: 9. The germline gives CDR1 SGHVS, CDR2 FNYEAQ. CDR3 sequence: CASSLVGSSGRREQFF. In nucleotides, the CDR3 is TGTGCCAGCAGCTTAGTGGGGTCTAGCGGGAGACGTGAGCAGTTCTTC.